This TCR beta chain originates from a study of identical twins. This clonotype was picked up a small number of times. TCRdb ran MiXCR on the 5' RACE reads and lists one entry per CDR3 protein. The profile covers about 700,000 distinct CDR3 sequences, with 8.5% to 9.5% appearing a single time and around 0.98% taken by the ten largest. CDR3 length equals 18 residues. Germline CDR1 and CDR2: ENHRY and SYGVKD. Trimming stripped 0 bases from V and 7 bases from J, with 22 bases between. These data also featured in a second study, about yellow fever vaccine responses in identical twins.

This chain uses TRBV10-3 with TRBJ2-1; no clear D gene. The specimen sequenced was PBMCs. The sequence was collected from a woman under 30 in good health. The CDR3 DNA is TGTGCCATCAGTGAGTCAAGTTCTGCGGCTAACTTGAGGAATGAGCAGTTCTTC. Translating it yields CAISESSSAANLRNEQFF.